This TCR beta chain came from a study of shared clonotypes between healthy human individuals. The table came from immunoSEQ multiplex PCR; TCRdb's copy has only in-frame clones and leaves some out. The sample has hundreds of thousands of clones, approximately 95% seen once. This sequence was found in a woman in her 30s in good health. Sequencing used naive CD4+ T cells sorted from blood. Documented subset: CD45RA+ positively selected.

The CDR3 sequence: CASSHGDQPQHF. The CDR3 coding sequence is TGCGCCAGCAGTCACGGGGACCAGCCCCAGCATTTT. The chain uses TRBV10-2 and TRBJ1-5, with D perhaps TRBD1 (5 bases). The V gene lost 5 bases and the J gene lost 7 bases, with 9 bases spanning the gap. Germline CDR1 is WSHSY and CDR2 is SAAADI. The CDR3 runs 12 residues.